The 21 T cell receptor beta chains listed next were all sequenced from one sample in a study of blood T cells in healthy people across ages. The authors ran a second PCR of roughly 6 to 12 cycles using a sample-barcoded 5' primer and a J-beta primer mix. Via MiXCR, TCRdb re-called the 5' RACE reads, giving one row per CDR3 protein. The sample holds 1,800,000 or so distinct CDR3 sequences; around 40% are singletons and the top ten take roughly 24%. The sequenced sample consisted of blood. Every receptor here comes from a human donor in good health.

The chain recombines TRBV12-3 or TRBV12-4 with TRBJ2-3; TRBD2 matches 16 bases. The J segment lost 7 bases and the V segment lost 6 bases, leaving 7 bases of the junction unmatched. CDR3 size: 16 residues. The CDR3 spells CASRPGTSGGAYTQYF. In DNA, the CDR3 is TGTGCCAGCAGGCCCGGGACTAGCGGGGGGGCGTATACGCAGTATTTT.

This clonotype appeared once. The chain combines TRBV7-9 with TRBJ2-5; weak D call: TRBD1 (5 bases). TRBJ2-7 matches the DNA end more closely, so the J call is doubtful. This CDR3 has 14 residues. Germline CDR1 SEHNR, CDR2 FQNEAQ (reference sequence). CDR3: CASSSLIRVHEQYF. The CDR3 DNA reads TGTGCCAGCAGCTCCCTCATCAGGGTCCACGAGCAGTACTTC.

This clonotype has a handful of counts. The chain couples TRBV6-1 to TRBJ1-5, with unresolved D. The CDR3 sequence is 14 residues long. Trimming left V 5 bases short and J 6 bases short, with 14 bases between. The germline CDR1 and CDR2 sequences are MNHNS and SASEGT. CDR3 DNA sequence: TGTGCCAGCAGTCATCAACCGGCGGGTCAGCCCCAGCATTTT. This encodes CASSHQPAGQPQHF.

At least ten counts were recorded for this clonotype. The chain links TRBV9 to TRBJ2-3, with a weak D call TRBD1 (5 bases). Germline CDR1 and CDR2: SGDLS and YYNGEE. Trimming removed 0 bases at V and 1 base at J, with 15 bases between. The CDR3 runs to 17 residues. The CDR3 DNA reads TGTGCCAGCAGCGTAGGTTTAGGTGACAGAGGCACAGATACGCAGTATTTT. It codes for CASSVGLGDRGTDTQYF.

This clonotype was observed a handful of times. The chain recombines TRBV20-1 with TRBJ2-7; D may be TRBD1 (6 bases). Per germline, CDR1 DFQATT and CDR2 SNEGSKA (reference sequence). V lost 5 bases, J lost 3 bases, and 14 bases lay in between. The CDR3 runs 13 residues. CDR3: CSAGPQGLYEQYF. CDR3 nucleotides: TGCAGTGCTGGACCACAGGGTCTCTACGAGCAGTACTTC.

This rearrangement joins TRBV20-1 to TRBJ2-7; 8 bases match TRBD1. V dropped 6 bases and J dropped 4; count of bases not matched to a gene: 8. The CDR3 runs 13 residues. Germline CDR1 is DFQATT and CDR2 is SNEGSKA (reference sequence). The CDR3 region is CSAVETGVYEQYF. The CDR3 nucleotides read TGCAGTGCGGTCGAGACAGGGGTTTACGAGCAGTACTTC.

CDR3 nucleotide sequence: TGTGCCATCAGTGGGGGGGACGGTATCTCCTACGAGCAGTACTTC. Amino acid sequence: CAISGGDGISYEQYF. The J gene is TRBJ2-7, the V gene TRBV10-3, with TRBD2 as a possible D gene (6 bases). V lost 4 bases to trimming and J lost 0 bases, with 13 bases between them. The CDR3 totals 15 residues. Germline lookup yields CDR1 ENHRY and CDR2 SYGVKD.

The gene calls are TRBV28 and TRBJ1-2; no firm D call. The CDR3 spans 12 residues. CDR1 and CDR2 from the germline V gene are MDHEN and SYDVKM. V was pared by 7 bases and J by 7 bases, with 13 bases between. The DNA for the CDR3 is TGTGCCAGCATCGGGAGGGTCCCTGGCTACACCTTC. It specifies CASIGRVPGYTF.

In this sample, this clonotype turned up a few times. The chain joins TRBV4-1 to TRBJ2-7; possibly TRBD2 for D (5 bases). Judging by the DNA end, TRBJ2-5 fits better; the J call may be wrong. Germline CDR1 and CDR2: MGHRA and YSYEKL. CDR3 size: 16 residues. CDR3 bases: TGCGCCAGCAGCCAAGTGACGGGGATAGAATCAGAGACCCAGTACTTC. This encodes CASSQVTGIESETQYF.

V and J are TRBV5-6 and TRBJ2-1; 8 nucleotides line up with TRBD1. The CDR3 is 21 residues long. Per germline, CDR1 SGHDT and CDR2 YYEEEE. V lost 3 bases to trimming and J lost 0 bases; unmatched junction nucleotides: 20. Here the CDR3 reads CASSSRQGRLSKASSYNEQFF. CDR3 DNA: TGTGCCAGCAGCTCTAGACAGGGGCGTTTATCCAAAGCGAGCTCCTACAATGAGCAGTTCTTC.

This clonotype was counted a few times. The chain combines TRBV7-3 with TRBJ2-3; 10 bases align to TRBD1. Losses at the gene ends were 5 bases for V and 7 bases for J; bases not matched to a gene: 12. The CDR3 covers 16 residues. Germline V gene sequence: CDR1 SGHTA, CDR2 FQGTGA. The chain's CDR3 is CASSPTPGQGPNTQYF. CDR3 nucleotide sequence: TGTGCCAGCAGCCCGACACCGGGACAGGGGCCCAATACGCAGTATTTT.

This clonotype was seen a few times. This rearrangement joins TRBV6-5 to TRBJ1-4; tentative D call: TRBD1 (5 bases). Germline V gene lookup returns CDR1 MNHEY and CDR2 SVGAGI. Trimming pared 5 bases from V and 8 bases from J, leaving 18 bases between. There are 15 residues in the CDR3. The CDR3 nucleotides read TGTGCCAGCAGTCCCCCGGGACGGCGGCTCGAAAAACTGTTTTTT. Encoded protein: CASSPPGRRLEKLFF.

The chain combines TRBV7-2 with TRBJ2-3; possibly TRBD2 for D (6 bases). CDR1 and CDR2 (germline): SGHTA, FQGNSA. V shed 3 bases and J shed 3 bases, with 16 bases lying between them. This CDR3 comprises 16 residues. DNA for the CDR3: TGTGCCAGCAGCTTTCGATTCGGGGGAGTGACAGATACGCAGTATTTT. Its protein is CASSFRFGGVTDTQYF. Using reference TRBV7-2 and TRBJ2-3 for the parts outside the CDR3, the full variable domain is GAGVSQSPSNKVTEKGKDVELRCDPISGHTALYWYRQSLGQGLEFLIYFQGNSAPDKSGLPSDRFSAERTGGSVSTLTIQRTQQEDSAVYLCASSFRFGGVTDTQYFGPGTRLTVL.

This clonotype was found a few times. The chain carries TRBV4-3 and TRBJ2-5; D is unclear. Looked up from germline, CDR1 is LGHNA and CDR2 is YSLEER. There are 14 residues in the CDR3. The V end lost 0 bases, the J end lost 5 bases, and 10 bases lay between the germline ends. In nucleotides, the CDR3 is TGCGCCAGCAGCCAAGACCTTACAATTGAGACCCAGTACTTC. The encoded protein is CASSQDLTIETQYF.

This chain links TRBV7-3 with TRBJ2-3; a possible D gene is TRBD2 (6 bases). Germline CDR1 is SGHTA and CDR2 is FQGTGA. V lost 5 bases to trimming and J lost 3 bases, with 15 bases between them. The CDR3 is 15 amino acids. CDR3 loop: CASSQQLASTDTQYF. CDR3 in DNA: TGTGCCAGCAGCCAACAACTAGCTTCAACAGATACGCAGTATTTT. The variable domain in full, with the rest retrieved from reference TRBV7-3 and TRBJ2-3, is GAGVSQTPSNKVTEKGKYVELRCDPISGHTALYWYRQSLGQGPEFLIYFQGTGAADDSGLPNDRFFAVRPEGSVSTLKIQRTERGDSAVYLCASSQQLASTDTQYFGPGTRLTVL.

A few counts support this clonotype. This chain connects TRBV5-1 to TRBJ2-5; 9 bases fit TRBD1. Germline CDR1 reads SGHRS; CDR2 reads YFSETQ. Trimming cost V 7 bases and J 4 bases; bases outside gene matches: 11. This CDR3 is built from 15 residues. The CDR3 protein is CASRVGTGKGETQYF. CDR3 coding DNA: TGCGCCAGCCGCGTTGGGACAGGGAAGGGAGAGACCCAGTACTTC. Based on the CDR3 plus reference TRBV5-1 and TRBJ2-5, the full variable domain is KAGVTQTPRYLIKTRGQQVTLSCSPISGHRSVSWYQQTPGQGLQFLFEYFSETQRNKGNFPGRFSGRQFSNSRSEMNVSTLELGDSALYLCASRVGTGKGETQYFGPGTRLLVL.

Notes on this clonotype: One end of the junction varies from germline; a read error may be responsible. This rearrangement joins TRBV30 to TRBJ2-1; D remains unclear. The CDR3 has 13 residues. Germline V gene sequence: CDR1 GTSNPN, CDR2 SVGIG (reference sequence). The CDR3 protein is CAWGVGSYNEQFF. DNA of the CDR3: TGTGCCTGGGGTGTGGGTTCCTACAATGAGCAGTTCTTC. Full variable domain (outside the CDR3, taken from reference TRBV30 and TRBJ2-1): SQTIHQWPATLVQPVGSPLSLECTVEGTSNPNLYWYRQAAGRGLQLLFYSVGIGQISSEVPQNLSASRPQDRQFILSSKKLLLSDSGFYLCAWGVGSYNEQFFGPGTRLTVL.

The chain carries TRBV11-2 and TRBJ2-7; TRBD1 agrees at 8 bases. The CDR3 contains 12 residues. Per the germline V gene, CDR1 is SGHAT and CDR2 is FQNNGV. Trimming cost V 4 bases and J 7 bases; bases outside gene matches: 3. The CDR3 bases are TGTGCCAGCAGCTGGGACAGGTCTGAGCAGTACTTC. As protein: CASSWDRSEQYF.

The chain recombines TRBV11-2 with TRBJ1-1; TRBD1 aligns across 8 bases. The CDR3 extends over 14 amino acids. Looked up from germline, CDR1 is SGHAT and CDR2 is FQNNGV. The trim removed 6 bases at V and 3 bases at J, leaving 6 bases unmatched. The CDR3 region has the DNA TGTGCCAGCAGGAGACAGGGGAGGGACACTGAAGCTTTCTTT. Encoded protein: CASRRQGRDTEAFF.

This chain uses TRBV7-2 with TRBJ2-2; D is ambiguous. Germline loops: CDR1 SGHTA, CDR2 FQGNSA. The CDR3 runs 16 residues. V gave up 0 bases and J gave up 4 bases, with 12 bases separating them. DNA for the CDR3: TGTGCCAGCAGCTTAGCGGCATCCTTACTCACCGGGGAGCTGTTTTTT. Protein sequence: CASSLAASLLTGELFF.

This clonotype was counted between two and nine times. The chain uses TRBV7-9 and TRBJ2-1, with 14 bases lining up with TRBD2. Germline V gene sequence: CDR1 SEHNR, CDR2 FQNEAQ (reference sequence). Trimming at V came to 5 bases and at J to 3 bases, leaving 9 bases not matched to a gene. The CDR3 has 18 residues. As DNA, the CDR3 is TGTGCCAGCAGCCCCCCGGGACTAGCGGGGGCCTTCTACAATGAGCAGTTCTTC. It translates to CASSPPGLAGAFYNEQFF.